This passage covers 20 T cell receptor beta chains from one sample sequenced in a study of identical twins. Each CDR3 protein gets one entry after TCRdb re-called the 5' RACE reads with MiXCR. This table holds roughly 710,000 distinct CDR3 sequences, roughly 6% found once. Sequencing was done on a sample of naive T cells sorted from blood. These receptors were taken from a man between 18 and 35 years old in good health.

The sample holds many counts of this clonotype. This chain links TRBV5-5 with TRBJ2-7, with a weak D call TRBD2 (5 bases). V lost 4 bases to trimming and J lost 2 bases, with 16 bases between them. Germline CDR1 is SGHKS and CDR2 is YYEKEE (reference sequence). This CDR3 comprises 15 residues. The CDR3 region is CASSPSSDYTYEQYF. The CDR3 DNA reads as TGTGCCAGCAGCCCCAGCTCTGACTATACCTACGAGCAGTACTTC.

This clonotype was seen only a few times. V and J are TRBV5-1 and TRBJ2-1; D may match TRBD1 or TRBD2 (5 bases each). The V and J ends lost 4 bases and 8 bases respectively, with 19 bases between them. CDR3 length: 15 amino acids. The germline V gene encodes CDR1 SGHRS and CDR2 YFSETQ. The CDR3 region is CASSAPGTATHEQFF. For the CDR3, the DNA is TGCGCCAGCAGCGCCCCCGGGACGGCTACCCATGAGCAGTTCTTC.

The chain has TRBV7-9 and TRBJ1-1; weak D call: TRBD1 (5 bases). The V gene's germline CDR1 is SEHNR and CDR2 FQNEAQ (reference sequence). V was pared by 3 bases and J by 1 base, with 15 bases between. This CDR3 region has 16 residues. The CDR3 DNA reads TGTGCCAGCAGCTTCGAGGTTGTCAGGGAGAACACTGAAGCTTTCTTT. Its protein is CASSFEVVRENTEAFF.

The genes are TRBV7-9 and TRBJ1-1; 9 positions match TRBD1. Losses at the gene ends were 5 bases for V and 1 base for J; bases not matched to a gene: 11. CDR3 length: 17 amino acids. Looked up from germline, CDR1 is SEHNR and CDR2 is FQNEAQ (reference sequence). This CDR3 is CASSPAGTGRKNTEAFF. DNA of the CDR3: TGTGCCAGCAGCCCGGCCGGGACAGGGAGGAAGAACACTGAAGCTTTCTTT. The whole variable domain, filled in from reference TRBV7-9 and TRBJ1-1, reads DTGVSQNPRHKITKRGQNVTFRCDPISEHNRLYWYRQTLGQGPEFLTYFQNEAQLEKSRLLSDRFSAERPKGSFSTLEIQRTEQGDSAMYLCASSPAGTGRKNTEAFFGQGTRLTVV.

V gene TRBV4-1 combines with J gene TRBJ2-5; 8 nucleotides agree with TRBD1. The CDR3 spans 16 residues. The germline gives CDR1 MGHRA, CDR2 YSYEKL. V lost 3 bases, J lost 4 bases, and 10 bases stayed unmatched. The CDR3 DNA is TGCGCCAGCAGCCACCCTAGACAGGGGCGAGGAGAGACCCAGTACTTC. The encoded protein is CASSHPRQGRGETQYF.

The rearrangement uses TRBV9 and TRBJ2-1; D is uncertain. V gave up 4 bases and J gave up 10 bases, with 15 bases separating them. The CDR3 is 13 amino acids. The V gene's germline CDR1 is SGDLS and CDR2 YYNGEE. CDR3 DNA sequence: TGTGCCAGCAGCCCCCCCGGCGTCCCAGAGCAGTTCTTC. Translating gives CASSPPGVPEQFF. The whole variable domain, remainder taken from reference TRBV9 and TRBJ2-1, is DSGVTQTPKHLITATGQRVTLRCSPRSGDLSVYWYQQSLDQGLQFLIQYYNGEERAKGNILERFSAQQFPDLHSELNLSSLELGDSALYFCASSPPGVPEQFFGPGTRLTVL.

Ten or more counts support this clonotype. The chain carries TRBV20-1 and TRBJ2-4; the D is unclear. V shed 4 bases and J shed 6 bases, with 16 bases lying between them. The CDR3 is 14 residues long. CDR1 is DFQATT and CDR2 is SNEGSKA in the germline V gene (reference sequence). The CDR3 is CSATREPVINIQYF. The CDR3 coding sequence is TGCAGTGCTACCAGAGAGCCAGTTATAAACATTCAGTACTTC.

V is TRBV20-1 and J is TRBJ2-5; possibly TRBD1 for D (5 bases). Per germline, CDR1 DFQATT and CDR2 SNEGSKA (reference sequence). The CDR3 has 11 amino acids. Trimming took 6 bases from V and 5 from J, leaving 10 bases between them. The CDR3 DNA reads as TGCAGTGCCGTGGCAGGGGAGACCCAGTACTTC. Translation: CSAVAGETQYF.

This clonotype showed up many times. This chain uses TRBV7-3 with TRBJ1-1; tentative D call: TRBD1 (6 bases). The CDR3 loop spans 11 amino acids. The germline V gene encodes CDR1 SGHTA and CDR2 FQGTGA. The ends were cut back, 10 bases at V and 7 bases at J, with 13 bases in the middle. CDR3 in amino acids: CAIPRGGEAFF. The CDR3 bases are TGTGCCATTCCTAGGGGGGGTGAAGCTTTCTTT.

This rearrangement joins TRBV5-6 to TRBJ1-2, with 7 bases aligning to TRBD1. Germline assignment: CDR1 SGHDT and CDR2 YYEEEE. Germline trimming cut 3 bases from V and 3 bases from J; bases unmatched to any gene: 5. The CDR3 length is 14 residues. CDR3 sequence (DNA): TGTGCCAGCAGCTCAAACAGGGGCGACTATGGCTACACCTTC. This codes for CASSSNRGDYGYTF.

This clonotype has a count of ten or more. The rearrangement uses TRBV5-1 and TRBJ2-2, with D perhaps matching TRBD1 (6 bases). The length of the CDR3 is 16 residues. Trimming removed 0 bases at V and 4 bases at J, with 13 bases between. In germline, CDR1 is SGHRS, CDR2 YFSETQ. The CDR3 sequence: CASSLGQARATGELFF. CDR3 DNA: TGCGCCAGCAGCTTGGGACAGGCGAGGGCCACCGGGGAGCTGTTTTTT.

The rearrangement joins TRBV10-1 to TRBJ2-3; the D is unclear. Trimming took off 6 bases at V and 3 bases at J, with 19 bases between the two ends. Germline V gene lookup returns CDR1 WNHNN and CDR2 SYGVQD (reference sequence). CDR3 length: 16 residues. This chain's CDR3 is CASRPDSSRPTDTQYF. The DNA for the CDR3 is TGCGCCAGCAGACCCGACTCGTCTAGACCGACAGATACGCAGTATTTT.

This clonotype was recorded at least ten times. The chain carries TRBV5-1 and TRBJ2-3, with D perhaps TRBD1 (6 bases). V dropped 2 bases and J dropped 1 base, with 11 bases sitting between them. This CDR3 spans 15 amino acids. Germline CDR1 SGHRS, CDR2 YFSETQ. In DNA form, the CDR3 reads TGCGCCAGCAGCTTACTCAGACAGGGCACAGATACGCAGTATTTT. Protein: CASSLLRQGTDTQYF.

This clonotype was observed many times. The CDR3 region has the DNA TGTGCCAGCAGTTACAGTGTGCGGGAGCTACTGAGCAATGAGCAGTTCTTC. Translating it yields CASSYSVRELLSNEQFF. J is TRBJ2-1 and V is TRBV6-5; TRBD2 aligns across 7 bases. From germline, CDR1 is MNHEY and CDR2 SVGAGI. CDR3 length: 17 amino acids. The V segment lost 2 bases and the J segment 6 bases; nucleotides outside the gene matches: 13.

V and J are TRBV5-5 and TRBJ2-7, with 9 bases lining up with TRBD2. The CDR3 is 15 amino acids. In germline, CDR1 is SGHKS, CDR2 YYEKEE (reference sequence). CDR3 nucleotides: TGTGCCAGCAGCCCACCTAGCGGGACTTTATACGAGCGGTACGTC. It yields the protein CASSPPSGTLYERYV.

This clonotype was detected a few times. The chain links TRBV10-3 to TRBJ1-2, with TRBD1 matching over 8 bases. This CDR3 region has 12 residues. The germline gives CDR1 ENHRY, CDR2 SYGVKD. J gave up 6 bases and V 6 bases, and 3 bases lay outside the gene matches. DNA for the CDR3: TGTGCCATCAGCGAGACAGGGGATGGCTACACCTTC. Translation: CAISETGDGYTF.

This clonotype came up many times. This chain connects TRBV24-1 to TRBJ2-5, with 11 bases that match TRBD2. CDR1 KGHDR and CDR2 SFDVKD come from the germline V gene. The CDR3 spans 16 residues. The junction had 8 bases not matched to a gene; V was cut back by 5 bases and J by 4 bases. CDR3 sequence reads: CATSAASGRSGETQYF. DNA of the CDR3: TGTGCCACCAGTGCCGCTAGCGGGAGGAGTGGAGAGACCCAGTACTTC.

This clonotype was detected ten times or more. The V call is TRBV5-1, the J call TRBJ1-1, with TRBD1 matching over 8 bases. The CDR3 covers 16 residues. V was pared by 0 bases and J by 1 base, with 5 bases of the junction left unmatched. Germline assignment: CDR1 SGHRS and CDR2 YFSETQ. CDR3 sequence (DNA): TGCGCCAGCAGCTTGGCGCAGGGGGCTTCGAACACTGAAGCTTTCTTT. The encoded protein is CASSLAQGASNTEAFF.

The chain has TRBV12-3 or TRBV12-4 and TRBJ2-1; the D gene is possibly TRBD2 (7 bases). V was clipped by 2 bases and J by 7 bases, with 18 bases between them. The CDR3 has 16 residues. The CDR3, as DNA: TGTGCCAGCAGTTTATTGGGGGGAGGGGGAGGAAATGAGCAGTTCTTC. Encoded protein: CASSLLGGGGGNEQFF.

The chain recombines TRBV7-7 with TRBJ2-1; possible D gene TRBD2, 5 bases. Germline V gene data show CDR1 as SSHAT and CDR2 as FNYEAQ (reference sequence). V gave up 4 bases and J gave up 6 bases, with 16 bases separating them. This CDR3 contains 15 residues. This CDR3 reads CASSSRAGVLNEQFF. Here the CDR3 DNA reads TGTGCCAGCAGCTCCCGTGCCGGGGTTCTCAATGAGCAGTTCTTC.